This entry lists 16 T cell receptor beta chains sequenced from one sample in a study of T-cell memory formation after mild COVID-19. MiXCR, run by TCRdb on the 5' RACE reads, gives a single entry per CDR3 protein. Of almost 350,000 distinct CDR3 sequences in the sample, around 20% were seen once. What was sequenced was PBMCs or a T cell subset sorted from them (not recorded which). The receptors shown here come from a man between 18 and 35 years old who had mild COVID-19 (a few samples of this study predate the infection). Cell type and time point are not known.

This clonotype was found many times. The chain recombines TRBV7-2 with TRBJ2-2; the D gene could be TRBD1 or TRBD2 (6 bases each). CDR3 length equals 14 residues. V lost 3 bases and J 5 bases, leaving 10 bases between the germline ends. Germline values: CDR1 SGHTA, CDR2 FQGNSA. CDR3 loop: CASSFGGETGELFF. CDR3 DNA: TGTGCCAGCAGCTTCGGGGGCGAGACCGGGGAGCTGTTTTTT. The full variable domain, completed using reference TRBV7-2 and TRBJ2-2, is GAGVSQSPSNKVTEKGKDVELRCDPISGHTALYWYRQSLGQGLEFLIYFQGNSAPDKSGLPSDRFSAERTGGSVSTLTIQRTQQEDSAVYLCASSFGGETGELFFGEGSRLTVL.

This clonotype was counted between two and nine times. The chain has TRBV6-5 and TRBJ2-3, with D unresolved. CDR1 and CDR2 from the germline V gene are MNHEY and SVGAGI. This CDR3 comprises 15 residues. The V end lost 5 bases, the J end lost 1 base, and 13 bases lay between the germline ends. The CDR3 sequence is CASSTVGLGTDTQYF. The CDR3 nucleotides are TGTGCCAGCAGTACAGTGGGCCTCGGCACAGATACGCAGTATTTT.

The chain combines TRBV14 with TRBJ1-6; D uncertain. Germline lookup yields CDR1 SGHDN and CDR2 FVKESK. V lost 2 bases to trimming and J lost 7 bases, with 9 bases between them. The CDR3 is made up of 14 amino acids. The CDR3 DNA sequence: TGTGCCAGCAGCCAACAGGAAAACAATTCACCCCTCCACTTT. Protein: CASSQQENNSPLHF.

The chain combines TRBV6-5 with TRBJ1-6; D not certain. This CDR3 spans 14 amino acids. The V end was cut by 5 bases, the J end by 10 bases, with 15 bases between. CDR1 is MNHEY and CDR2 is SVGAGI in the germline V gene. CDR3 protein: CASSPGWGRSPLHF. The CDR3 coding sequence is TGTGCCAGCAGTCCCGGGTGGGGTCGGTCACCCCTCCACTTT.

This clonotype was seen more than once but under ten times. CDR3 sequence (DNA): TGCGCCAGCAGCCAGCGGGGAACTAATCCTGGCTACACCTTC. Its translation: CASSQRGTNPGYTF. This chain links TRBV5-1 with TRBJ1-2; D unresolved. Trimming removed 4 bases from V and 7 bases from J, with 17 bases in between. The germline V gene has CDR1 SGHRS and CDR2 YFSETQ. The CDR3 covers 14 residues.

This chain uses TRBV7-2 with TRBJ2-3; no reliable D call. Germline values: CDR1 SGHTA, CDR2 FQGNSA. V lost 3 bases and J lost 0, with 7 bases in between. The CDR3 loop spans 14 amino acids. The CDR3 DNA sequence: TGTGCCAGCAGCTTCATTGTCAGCACAGATACGCAGTATTTT. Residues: CASSFIVSTDTQYF.

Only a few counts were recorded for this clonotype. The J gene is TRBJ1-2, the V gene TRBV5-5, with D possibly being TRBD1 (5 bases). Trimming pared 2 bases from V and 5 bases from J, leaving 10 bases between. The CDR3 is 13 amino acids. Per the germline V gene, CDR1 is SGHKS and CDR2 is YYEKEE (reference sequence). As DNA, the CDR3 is TGTGCCAGCAGCTTTGAACAGGATTATGGCTACACCTTC. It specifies CASSFEQDYGYTF.

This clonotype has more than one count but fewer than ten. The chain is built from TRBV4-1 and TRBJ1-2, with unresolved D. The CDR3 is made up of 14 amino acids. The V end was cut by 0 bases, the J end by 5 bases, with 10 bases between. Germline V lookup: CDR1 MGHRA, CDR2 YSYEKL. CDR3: CASSQDWGIYGYTF. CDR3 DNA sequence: TGCGCCAGCAGCCAAGATTGGGGAATTTATGGCTACACCTTC.

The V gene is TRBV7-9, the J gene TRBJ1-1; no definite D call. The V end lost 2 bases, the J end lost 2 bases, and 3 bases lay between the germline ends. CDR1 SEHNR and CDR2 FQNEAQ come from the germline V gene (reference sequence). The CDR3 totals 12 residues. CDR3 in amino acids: CASSLFNTEAFF. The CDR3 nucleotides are TGTGCCAGCAGCTTATTTAACACTGAAGCTTTCTTT.

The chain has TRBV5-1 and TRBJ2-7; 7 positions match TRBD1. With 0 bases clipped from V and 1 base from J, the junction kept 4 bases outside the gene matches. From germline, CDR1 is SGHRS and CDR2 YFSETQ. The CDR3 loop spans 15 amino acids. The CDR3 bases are TGCGCCAGCAGCTTGGGGACAGGAGCTTCCTACGAGCAGTACGTC. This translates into CASSLGTGASYEQYV.

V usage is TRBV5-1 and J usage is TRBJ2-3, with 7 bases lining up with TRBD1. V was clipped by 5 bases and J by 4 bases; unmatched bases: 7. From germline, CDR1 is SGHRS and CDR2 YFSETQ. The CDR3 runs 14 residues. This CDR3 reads CASRGQRGADTQYF. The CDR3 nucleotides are TGCGCCAGCAGGGGACAGAGAGGGGCAGATACGCAGTATTTT.

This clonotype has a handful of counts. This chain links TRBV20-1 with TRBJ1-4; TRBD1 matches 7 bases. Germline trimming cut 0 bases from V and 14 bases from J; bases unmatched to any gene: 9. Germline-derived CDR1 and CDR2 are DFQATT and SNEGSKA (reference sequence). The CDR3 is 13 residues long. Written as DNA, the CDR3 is TGCAGTGCTAGAGAGGAGGGGGCCAATCTTCTGTTTTTT. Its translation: CSAREEGANLLFF.

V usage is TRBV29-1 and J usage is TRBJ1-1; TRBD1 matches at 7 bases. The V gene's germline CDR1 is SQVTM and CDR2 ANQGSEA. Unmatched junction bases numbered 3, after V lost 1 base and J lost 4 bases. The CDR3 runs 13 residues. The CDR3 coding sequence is TGCAGCGTTGAAGCAGGGGGTATCACTGAAGCTTTCTTT. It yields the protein CSVEAGGITEAFF.

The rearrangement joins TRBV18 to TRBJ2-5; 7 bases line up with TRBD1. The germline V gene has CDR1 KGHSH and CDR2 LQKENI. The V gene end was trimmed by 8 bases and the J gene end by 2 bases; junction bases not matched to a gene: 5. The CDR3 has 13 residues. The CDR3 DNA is TGTGCCAGCCAACGGGACAGTCAAGAGACCCAGTACTTC. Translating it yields CASQRDSQETQYF.

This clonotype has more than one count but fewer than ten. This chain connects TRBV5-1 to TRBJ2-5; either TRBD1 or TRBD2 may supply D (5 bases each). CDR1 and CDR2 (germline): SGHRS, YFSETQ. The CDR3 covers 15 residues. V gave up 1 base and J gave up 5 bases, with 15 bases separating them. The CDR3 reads CASSLLAGSSETQYF. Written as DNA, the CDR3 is TGCGCCAGCAGCTTGTTGGCAGGGAGCTCGGAGACCCAGTACTTC.

The CDR3 coding sequence is TGCAGTGCTAGCCGTGGGACAGGGAGAAGCAATCAGCCCCAGCATTTT. As protein: CSASRGTGRSNQPQHF. This chain uses TRBV20-1 with TRBJ1-5, with 9 positions matching TRBD1. The CDR3 has 16 amino acids. The germline V gene has CDR1 DFQATT and CDR2 SNEGSKA (reference sequence). V lost 3 bases, J lost 1 base, and 7 bases stayed unmatched.